This T cell receptor (beta chain) appears in the sequencing data of a study of brain T cells in children with intractable seizures. Findings and caveats of the study: Pre- and post-surgery blood differed in depth, so pre-surgery absences may be undersampling.

Sequencing was limited to surgery cases with top T cell transcript signatures in brain tissue. Before surgery, patients took at least one anti-epileptic drug. Between the trimmed V and J ends, which lost 1 base and 6 bases, there was a span of 6 bases. The CDR3 contains 11 residues. CDR1 and CDR2 from the germline V gene are DFQATT and SNEGSKA (reference sequence). Concerning this clone: Antigen: not known.

Measured with immunoSEQ multiplex PCR; TCRdb has only the in-frame clones, and not every one. This sample has tens of thousands of clones, with around 90% found just once. This material consisted of peripheral blood, taken at surgery. The sequence was obtained from a girl aged 2 to 10 with tuberous sclerosis and intractable seizures. The chain employs TRBV20-1 and TRBJ1-2, with D perhaps TRBD1 (5 bases). The CDR3 nucleotides read TGCAGTGCTAGAGTGGGGGATGGCTACACCTTC. Translation: CSARVGDGYTF.